These 19 T cell receptor beta chains originate from one sample sequenced in a study of cytomegalovirus exposure and HLA in healthy donors. The PCR contained 60 Vbeta and 13 Jbeta primers. Sequencing was performed with immunoSEQ multiplex PCR; in TCRdb, only in-frame clones are kept and a portion is missing. This repertoire shows approximately 180,000 clones, roughly four fifths found once; its top ten account for 4% to 5%. Sequenced material: PBMCs. The receptors shown here come from a woman younger than 35 in good health and CMV-seropositive.

The chain uses TRBV5-1 and TRBJ2-2, with 9 bases matching TRBD1. Trimming at V came to 3 bases and at J to 2 bases, leaving 5 bases not matched to a gene. The germline gives CDR1 SGHRS, CDR2 YFSETQ. This CDR3 spans 16 amino acids. CDR3 bases: TGCGCCAGCAGCTACGGGACAGGGCTCAACACCGGGGAGCTGTTTTTT. Translation gives CASSYGTGLNTGELFF.

The CDR3 is CASSSHSAMGGLNTGELFF. In nucleotides, the CDR3 is TGTGCCAGCAGCTCGCATTCCGCTATGGGGGGGTTGAACACCGGGGAGCTGTTTTTT. V and J are TRBV7-9 and TRBJ2-2; 7 nucleotides align to TRBD2. With 4 bases clipped from V and 1 base from J, the junction kept 15 bases outside the gene matches. The CDR3 is made up of 19 amino acids. CDR1 and CDR2 from the germline V gene are SEHNR and FQNEAQ (reference sequence).

The genes are TRBV6-4 and TRBJ1-5, with D perhaps matching TRBD1 (6 bases). Germline V gene sequence: CDR1 MRHNA, CDR2 SNTAGT. CDR3 length: 18 amino acids. Between the trimmed V and J ends, which lost 2 bases and 0 bases, there was a span of 17 bases. CDR3 DNA: TGTGCCAGCAGTGACGGGGGGGCTGGGGGTGATAGCAATCAGCCCCAGCATTTT. The encoded protein is CASSDGGAGGDSNQPQHF.

The rearrangement joins TRBV4-2 to TRBJ1-5, with D hard to call. The CDR3 length is 14 residues. The germline V gene has CDR1 LGHNA and CDR2 YNFKEQ. Trimming removed 2 bases from V and 6 bases from J, with 11 bases in between. The CDR3 DNA follows: TGTGCCAGCAGCCAACCGGGAGAAGGTCAGCCCCAGCATTTT. Translation gives CASSQPGEGQPQHF.

J is TRBJ2-7 and V is TRBV7-2; 7 bases map to TRBD2. V lost 5 bases to trimming and J lost 0 bases; unmatched junction nucleotides: 7. Germline V CDR1 and CDR2: SGHTA, FQGNSA. The CDR3 is made up of 15 amino acids. The CDR3 is CASSTVGGSSYEQYF. As DNA, the CDR3 is TGTGCCAGCAGCACCGTTGGCGGGAGCTCCTACGAGCAGTACTTC.

This chain connects TRBV6-1 to TRBJ2-5; D is possibly TRBD1 (5 bases). V shed 10 bases and J shed 0 bases, with 15 bases lying between them. The CDR3 runs to 14 residues. Germline loops: CDR1 MNHNS, CDR2 SASEGT. CDR3 in DNA: TGTGCCACTCGGCGACGACAGAACCAAGAGACCCAGTACTTC. It is translated as CATRRRQNQETQYF.

The gene calls are TRBV12-2 and TRBJ2-1; the table's D call, TRBD1, was not checked against the DNA. TRBV12-2 is described as a pseudogene. The CDR3 is 16 residues long. In DNA, the CDR3 is TGTGCAAGTCGCCCACGGGGACAGGGGCCCGCCAATGAGCAGTTCTTC. This translates into CASRPRGQGPANEQFF.

V is TRBV28 and J is TRBJ2-1; 13 nucleotides align to TRBD2. V trimming: 6 bases; J trimming: 8 bases; junction bases outside the gene matches: 7. The CDR3 has 15 amino acids. Germline CDR1 MDHEN, CDR2 SYDVKM. CDR3 loop: CASSSGTSGVHEQFF. The CDR3 DNA reads TGTGCCAGCAGCTCCGGGACTAGCGGGGTCCATGAGCAGTTCTTC.

The chain combines TRBV5-5 with TRBJ2-7, with D perhaps matching TRBD1 (6 bases). CDR1 SGHKS and CDR2 YYEKEE come from the germline V gene (reference sequence). V lost 0 bases, J lost 2 bases, and 9 bases lay in between. The CDR3 covers 14 residues. Written as DNA, the CDR3 is TGTGCCAGCAGCTTGGGGCAGGGGCCCTACGAGCAGTACTTC. This sequence encodes CASSLGQGPYEQYF.

The V gene is TRBV30, the J gene TRBJ2-7, with D maybe TRBD1 (6 bases). The germline gives CDR1 GTSNPN, CDR2 SVGIG (reference sequence). The CDR3 sequence is 14 residues long. Trimming shortened V by 2 bases and J by 3 bases, and 14 bases separated the two germline ends. CDR3 sequence reads: CAWSQGMTVYEQYF. CDR3 DNA: TGTGCCTGGAGTCAGGGGATGACGGTCTACGAGCAGTACTTC.

The sample holds one count of this clone. The V gene is TRBV19, the J gene TRBJ1-1; 7 positions agree with TRBD1. This CDR3 region has 14 residues. Per germline, CDR1 LNHDA and CDR2 SQIVND (reference sequence). V dropped 6 bases and J dropped 4; count of bases not matched to a gene: 8. The CDR3 nucleotides are TGTGCCAGTAGCTTCTCGACAGGGACCACTGAAGCTTTCTTT. It translates to CASSFSTGTTEAFF.

This chain connects TRBV2 to TRBJ2-7, with 7 positions matching TRBD2. The J segment lost 5 bases and the V segment lost 5 bases, leaving 12 bases of the junction unmatched. The CDR3 runs 15 residues. Germline CDR1 reads SNHLY; CDR2 reads FYNNEI. In nucleotides, the CDR3 is TGTGCCAGCAGTTCTGTGAGCGGGACTTGGAACGAGCAGTACTTC. It codes for CASSSVSGTWNEQYF.

This clone was found a few times. This chain joins TRBV4-2 and TRBJ2-5, with TRBD2 identical over 11 bases. This CDR3 comprises 16 residues. With 6 bases clipped from V and 1 base from J, the junction kept 7 bases outside the gene matches. Germline V gene lookup returns CDR1 LGHNA and CDR2 YNFKEQ. The CDR3 here is CASSPTSGGFQETQYF. Written as DNA, the CDR3 is TGTGCCAGCAGTCCTACTAGCGGGGGCTTCCAAGAGACCCAGTACTTC.

The gene calls are TRBV9 and TRBJ2-1, with TRBD2 matching over 7 bases. V dropped 4 bases and J dropped 9; count of bases not matched to a gene: 4. CDR1 SGDLS and CDR2 YYNGEE come from the germline V gene. This CDR3 is 12 amino acids long. CDR3 region: CASSIRTSEQFF. The CDR3 DNA follows: TGTGCCAGCAGCATCCGGACTAGTGAGCAGTTCTTC.

The chain joins TRBV5-1 to TRBJ1-2; D perhaps matches TRBD1 (5 bases). The germline gives CDR1 SGHRS, CDR2 YFSETQ. The V end was cut by 7 bases, the J end by 2 bases, with 18 bases between. CDR3 length: 15 amino acids. The CDR3 nucleotides read TGCGCCAGCCAGCAGGGCGCAGCGAGCAACTATGGCTACACCTTC. Protein product: CASQQGAASNYGYTF.

This rearrangement joins TRBV7-2 to TRBJ2-5; TRBD1 matches 7 bases. This CDR3 comprises 16 residues. J was trimmed by 4 bases and V by 4 bases; bases with no gene match: 12. Germline CDR1 reads SGHTA; CDR2 reads FQGNSA. The CDR3 reads CASSYRQGRFGETQYF. The CDR3 DNA reads as TGTGCCAGCAGCTACCGACAGGGACGTTTTGGAGAGACCCAGTACTTC. Drawing the rest from reference TRBV7-2 and TRBJ2-5, the complete variable domain is GAGVSQSPSNKVTEKGKDVELRCDPISGHTALYWYRQSLGQGLEFLIYFQGNSAPDKSGLPSDRFSAERTGGSVSTLTIQRTQQEDSAVYLCASSYRQGRFGETQYFGPGTRLLVL.

V is TRBV6-6 and J is TRBJ1-2; perhaps TRBD1 as D (5 bases). Deletions cut 4 bases from V and 6 bases from J, with 9 bases between. Germline-derived CDR1 and CDR2 are MNHNY and SVGAGI (reference sequence). CDR3 size: 12 residues. CDR3 amino acids: CASSLGEDGYTF. The CDR3 nucleotides read TGTGCCAGCAGTTTGGGGGAGGATGGCTACACCTTC.

This clone was counted between two and nine times. The CDR3 DNA sequence: TGCGCCAGCAGCCAAGTCGGCGGACCCAAGGGGGCTTTCTTT. The encoded protein is CASSQVGGPKGAFF. The chain recombines TRBV4-1 with TRBJ1-1; D might be TRBD1 (5 bases). V was cut by 1 base and J by 11 bases, with 17 bases left in between. The CDR3 runs to 14 residues. The germline gives CDR1 MGHRA, CDR2 YSYEKL.

The genes are TRBV5-4 and TRBJ2-7; 11 bases are a match to TRBD2. The V segment lost 3 bases and the J segment 6 bases; nucleotides outside the gene matches: 8. Germline CDR1 is SGHNT and CDR2 is YYREEE (reference sequence). The length of the CDR3 is 15 residues. CDR3 region: CASSSGLAGRIEQYF. CDR3 sequence (DNA): TGTGCCAGCAGCTCTGGACTAGCGGGTAGAATCGAGCAGTACTTC.